This is a list of T cell receptor beta chains from one sample in a study of metastatic and nonmetastatic thyroid tumors. Using MiXCR, TCRdb reanalyzed the PCR reads. The table records under 95,000 clones, about an eighth of them present only once. The sequenced sample was blood. The source is a female donor with papillary thyroid cancer or a benign thyroid nodule (not recorded which). Some clones in this sample may be carry-over from other donors' samples. CDR3s include the opening cysteine and the closing phenylalanine or tryptophan. The D gene is left open where the match is weak. A row's size may be missing; if present it is once, few, many or a size class.

size: many
J: TRBJ2-2
V: TRBV7-2
D: .
CDR3: CASSLVVLGVGELFF
DNA: TGTGCCAGCAGCTTAGTAGTTTTGGGGGTCGGGGAGCTGTTTTTT

size: many
J: TRBJ2-3
V: TRBV9
D: .
CDR3: CASSAPQRTPSTDTQYF
DNA: TGTGCCAGCAGCGCCCCTCAGCGAACTCCTAGCACAGATACGCAGTATTTT

size: many
J: TRBJ2-1
V: TRBV20-1
D: TRBD2
CDR3: CSAGGLAGGSEQFF
DNA: TGCAGTGCTGGAGGACTAGCGGGAGGCTCTGAGCAGTTCTTC

size: many
J: TRBJ2-1
V: TRBV6-1
D: .
CDR3: CASISRGGNYNEQFF
DNA: TGTGCCAGCATTTCCCGGGGAGGTAACTACAATGAGCAGTTCTTC

size: many
J: TRBJ2-2
V: TRBV10-1
D: TRBD1
CDR3: CASSAPQGATGELFF
DNA: TGCGCCAGCAGTGCCCCGCAGGGGGCAACCGGGGAGCTGTTTTTT

size: many
J: TRBJ2-3
V: TRBV20-1
D: .
CDR3: CSASPRLRSDTQYF
DNA: TGCAGTGCTAGTCCGCGTTTGCGGTCAGATACGCAGTATTTT

size: many
J: TRBJ1-1
V: TRBV19
D: .
CDR3: CASSYSGVGNTEAFF
DNA: TGTGCCAGTAGTTACTCGGGAGTGGGGAACACTGAAGCTTTCTTT

size: many
J: TRBJ1-1
V: TRBV5-1
D: .
CDR3: CASSRDLNTEAFF
DNA: TGCGCCAGCAGCCGCGACCTGAACACTGAAGCTTTCTTT

size: many
J: TRBJ1-1
V: TRBV19
D: .
CDR3: CASSITTVAEVNTEAFF
DNA: TGTGCCAGTAGTATAACTACCGTAGCTGAGGTCAACACTGAAGCTTTCTTT

size: .
J: TRBJ1-1
V: TRBV2
D: .
CDR3: CASIPGRGGTEAFF
DNA: TGTGCCAGCATTCCTGGTCGGGGTGGCACTGAAGCTTTCTTT

size: many
J: TRBJ2-5
V: TRBV18
D: .
CDR3: CASSPPQETQYF
DNA: TGTGCCAGCTCACCTCCTCAAGAGACCCAGTACTTC

size: many
J: TRBJ2-1
V: TRBV4-2
D: .
CDR3: CASSPSREPNNEQFF
DNA: TGTGCCAGCAGCCCGAGCCGGGAACCCAACAATGAGCAGTTCTTC

size: .
J: TRBJ2-7
V: TRBV3-1
D: .
CDR3: CASSQGQTYEQYF
DNA: TGTGCCAGCAGCCAAGGCCAGACCTACGAGCAGTACTTC

size: medium-sized
J: TRBJ1-3
V: TRBV6-1
D: .
CDR3: CASRPPEGSGNTIYF
DNA: TGTGCCAGCAGGCCACCGGAGGGCTCTGGAAACACCATATATTTT

size: many
J: TRBJ2-1
V: TRBV5-6
D: TRBD2
CDR3: CASSLVGGGLAGNEQFF
DNA: TGTGCCAGCAGCTTGGTCGGGGGGGGACTAGCGGGCAATGAGCAGTTCTTC

size: many
J: TRBJ2-1
V: TRBV7-9
D: .
CDR3: CASTFGGPTYNEQFF
DNA: TGTGCCAGCACCTTTGGGGGCCCTACCTACAATGAGCAGTTCTTC

size: many
J: TRBJ1-5
V: TRBV20-1
D: .
CDR3: CSARPGPSSQPQHF
DNA: TGCAGTGCTAGGCCGGGACCGTCCAGTCAGCCCCAGCATTTT

size: many
J: TRBJ1-1
V: TRBV20-1
D: .
CDR3: CSARDPAGGLGAEAFF
DNA: TGCAGTGCTAGAGACCCCGCCGGGGGGTTGGGCGCTGAAGCTTTCTTT

size: many
J: TRBJ2-2
V: TRBV7-2
D: TRBD2
CDR3: CASSLLAGAGELFF
DNA: TGTGCCAGCAGCTTACTAGCGGGAGCCGGGGAGCTGTTTTTT

size: many
J: TRBJ1-2
V: TRBV10-3
D: .
CDR3: CAISESAANYGYTF
DNA: TGTGCCATCAGTGAGTCGGCGGCTAACTATGGCTACACCTTC

size: .
J: TRBJ2-3
V: TRBV30
D: .
CDR3: CAWSGVDTQYF
DNA: TGTGCCTGGAGTGGCGTAGATACACAGTATTTT

size: many
J: TRBJ2-2
V: TRBV19
D: TRBD1
CDR3: CASSIVDRGAGELFF
DNA: TGTGCCAGTAGTATAGTAGACAGGGGAGCCGGGGAGCTGTTTTTT

size: many
J: TRBJ1-5
V: TRBV28
D: TRBD1
CDR3: CASSPPFGQGAGNQPQHF
DNA: TGTGCCAGCAGTCCGCCCTTTGGACAGGGGGCTGGCAATCAGCCCCAGCATTTT

size: .
J: TRBJ1-4
V: TRBV20-1
D: .
CDR3: CSARDRGSPLLGEKLFF
DNA: TGCAGTGCTAGAGATAGGGGCAGTCCCCTACTAGGTGAAAAACTGTTTTTT

size: many
J: TRBJ2-5
V: TRBV6-2/TRBV6-3
D: .
CDR3: CASSSETYSRETQYF
DNA: TGTGCCAGCAGTTCCGAAACGTACTCGCGGGAGACCCAGTACTTC

size: .
J: TRBJ1-6
V: TRBV28
D: .
CDR3: CASSVGDSPLHF
DNA: TGTGCCAGCAGTGTGGGGGATTCACCCCTCCACTTT

size: few
J: TRBJ1-6
V: TRBV6-2/TRBV6-3
D: .
CDR3: CASRLTNSHLHF
DNA: TGTGCCAGCAGATTAACAAATTCACACCTCCACTTT

size: many
J: TRBJ2-3
V: TRBV27
D: TRBD1
CDR3: CASSFQGATQYF
DNA: TGTGCCAGCAGTTTTCAGGGGGCCACGCAGTATTTT

size: many
J: TRBJ1-5
V: TRBV6-1
D: TRBD1
CDR3: CAATGGHSNQPQHF
DNA: TGTGCCGCCACAGGGGGACATAGCAATCAGCCCCAGCATTTT

size: many
J: TRBJ2-7
V: TRBV20-1
D: .
CDR3: CSAAREAGYEQYF
DNA: TGCAGTGCCGCTAGGGAGGCGGGTTACGAGCAGTACTTC

size: many
J: TRBJ1-5
V: TRBV12-5
D: TRBD1
CDR3: CASGLGGGGNQPQHF
DNA: TGTGCTAGTGGTTTGGGAGGGGGCGGCAATCAGCCCCAGCATTTT

size: .
J: TRBJ1-5
V: TRBV6-1
D: .
CDR3: CASVVGSNQPQHF
DNA: TGTGCCAGCGTCGTTGGGAGCAATCAGCCCCAGCATTTT

size: many
J: TRBJ1-1
V: TRBV4-3
D: .
CDR3: CASSQNFAGEGTEAFF
DNA: TGCGCCAGCAGCCAAAACTTCGCGGGGGAGGGCACTGAAGCTTTCTTT

size: many
J: TRBJ2-7
V: TRBV5-8
D: .
CDR3: CARDVTPGFYEQYF
DNA: TGTGCCAGGGACGTGACCCCGGGGTTCTACGAGCAGTACTTC

size: many
J: TRBJ1-4
V: TRBV6-4
D: TRBD1
CDR3: CASKLDRVVPSNEKLFF
DNA: TGTGCCAGCAAATTAGACAGGGTCGTACCGAGTAATGAAAAACTGTTTTTT

size: .
J: TRBJ1-5
V: TRBV30
D: .
CDR3: CAWSLGVGNQPQHF
DNA: TGTGCCTGGAGTCTGGGTGTAGGCAATCAGCCCCAGCATTTT

size: few
J: TRBJ2-7
V: TRBV12-3/TRBV12-4
D: TRBD2
CDR3: CASRAGREEQYF
DNA: TGTGCCAGCAGAGCGGGAAGGGAGGAGCAGTACTTC

size: many
J: TRBJ1-2
V: TRBV4-3
D: TRBD1
CDR3: CASSQDGGQGFGYTF
DNA: TGCGCCAGCAGCCAAGACGGGGGACAGGGGTTTGGCTACACCTTC

size: many
J: TRBJ2-2
V: TRBV11-1
D: TRBD2
CDR3: CASSPTRGLANTGELFF
DNA: TGTGCCAGCAGCCCGACGAGAGGACTAGCGAACACCGGGGAGCTGTTTTTT

size: many
J: TRBJ2-1
V: TRBV27
D: .
CDR3: CASSFGREYNEQFF
DNA: TGTGCCAGCAGTTTTGGACGGGAGTACAATGAGCAGTTCTTC

size: many
J: TRBJ1-2
V: TRBV14
D: TRBD1
CDR3: CASSQTQGLANYGYTF
DNA: TGTGCCAGCAGCCAAACACAGGGGCTTGCGAACTATGGCTACACCTTC

size: many
J: TRBJ1-2
V: TRBV4-3
D: TRBD1
CDR3: CASSPSLGTENYGYTF
DNA: TGCGCCAGCAGCCCCAGCCTAGGGACAGAGAACTATGGCTACACCTTC

size: once
J: TRBJ2-1
V: TRBV11-2
D: .
CDR3: CASSSAARRSYNEQFF
DNA: TGTGCCAGCAGCTCCGCGGCCAGGAGGAGTTACAATGAGCAGTTCTTC